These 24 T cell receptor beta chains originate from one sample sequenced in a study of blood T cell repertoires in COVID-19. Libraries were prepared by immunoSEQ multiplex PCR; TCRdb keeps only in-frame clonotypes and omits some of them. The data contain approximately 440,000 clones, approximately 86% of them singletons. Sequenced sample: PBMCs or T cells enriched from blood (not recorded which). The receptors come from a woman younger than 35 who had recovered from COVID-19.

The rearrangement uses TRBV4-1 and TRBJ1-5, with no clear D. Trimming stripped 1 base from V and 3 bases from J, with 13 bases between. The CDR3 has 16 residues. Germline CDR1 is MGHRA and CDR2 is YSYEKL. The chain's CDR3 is CASSQGLAHPNQPQHF. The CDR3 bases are TGCGCCAGCAGCCAAGGTTTGGCACACCCCAATCAGCCCCAGCATTTT.

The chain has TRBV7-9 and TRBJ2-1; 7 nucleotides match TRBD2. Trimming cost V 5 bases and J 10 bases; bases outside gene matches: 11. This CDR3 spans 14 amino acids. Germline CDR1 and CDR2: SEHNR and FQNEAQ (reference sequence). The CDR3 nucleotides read TGTGCCAGCAGCCCCCAGACTAGCACCCTCGAGCAGTTCTTC. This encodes CASSPQTSTLEQFF.

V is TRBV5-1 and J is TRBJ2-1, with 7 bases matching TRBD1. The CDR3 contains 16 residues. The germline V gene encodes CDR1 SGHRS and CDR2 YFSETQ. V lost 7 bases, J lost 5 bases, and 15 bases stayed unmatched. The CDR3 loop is CASVSYDGTDNNEQFF. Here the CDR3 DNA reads TGCGCCAGCGTTAGTTATGACGGGACAGATAACAATGAGCAGTTCTTC.

The CDR3 nucleotides read TGTGCCAGCAGCACCCGGGGGACGAACACAGATACGCAGTATTTT. Translation gives CASSTRGTNTDTQYF. The chain is built from TRBV11-2 and TRBJ2-3; a weak D match, TRBD2 (6 bases). Trimming took off 5 bases at V and 2 bases at J, with 14 bases between the two ends. This CDR3 has 15 amino acids. From germline, CDR1 is SGHAT and CDR2 FQNNGV.

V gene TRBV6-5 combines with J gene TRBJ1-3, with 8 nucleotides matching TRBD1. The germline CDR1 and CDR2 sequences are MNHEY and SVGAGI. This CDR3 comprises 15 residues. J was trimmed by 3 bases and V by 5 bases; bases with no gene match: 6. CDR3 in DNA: TGTGCCAGCAGTACCGGACAGGGTCGTGGAAACACCATATATTTT. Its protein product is CASSTGQGRGNTIYF.

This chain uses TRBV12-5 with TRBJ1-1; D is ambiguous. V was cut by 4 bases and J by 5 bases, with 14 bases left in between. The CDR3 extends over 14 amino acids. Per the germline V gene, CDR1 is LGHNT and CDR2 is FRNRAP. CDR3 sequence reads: CASGSTTSGTEAFF. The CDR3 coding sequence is TGTGCTAGTGGTTCCACGACCTCGGGGACTGAAGCTTTCTTT.

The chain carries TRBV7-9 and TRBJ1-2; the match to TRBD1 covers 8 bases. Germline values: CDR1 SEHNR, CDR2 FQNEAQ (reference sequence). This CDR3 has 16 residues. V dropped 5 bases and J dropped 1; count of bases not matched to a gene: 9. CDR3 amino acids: CASSPGGWQFNYGYTF. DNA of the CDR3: TGTGCCAGCAGCCCAGGGGGCTGGCAGTTTAACTATGGCTACACCTTC.

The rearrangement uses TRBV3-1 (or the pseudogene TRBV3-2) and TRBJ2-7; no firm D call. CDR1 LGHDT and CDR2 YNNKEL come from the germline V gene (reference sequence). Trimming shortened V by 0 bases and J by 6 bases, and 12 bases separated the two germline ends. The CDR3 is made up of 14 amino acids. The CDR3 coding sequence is TGTGCCAGCAGCCAAGATCTTCGAGGCTCCGAGCAGTACTTC. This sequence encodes CASSQDLRGSEQYF.

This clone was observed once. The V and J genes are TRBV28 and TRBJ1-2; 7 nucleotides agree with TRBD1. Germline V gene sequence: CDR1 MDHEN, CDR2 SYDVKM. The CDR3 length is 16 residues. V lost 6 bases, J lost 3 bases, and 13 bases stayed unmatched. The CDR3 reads CASSTPSGTDHYGYTF. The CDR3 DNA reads TGTGCCAGCAGCACCCCTTCCGGGACAGATCACTATGGCTACACCTTC.

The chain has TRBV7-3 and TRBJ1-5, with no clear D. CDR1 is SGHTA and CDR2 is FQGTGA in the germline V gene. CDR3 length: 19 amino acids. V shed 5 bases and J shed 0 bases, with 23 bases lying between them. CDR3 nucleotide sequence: TGTGCCAGCAGCCCACCGGGGAGTATGCCTCGTTATAGCAATCAGCCCCAGCATTTT. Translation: CASSPPGSMPRYSNQPQHF.

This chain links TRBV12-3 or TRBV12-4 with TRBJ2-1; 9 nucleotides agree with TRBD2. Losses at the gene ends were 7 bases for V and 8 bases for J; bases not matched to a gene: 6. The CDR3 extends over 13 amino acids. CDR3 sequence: CASNRGGAHEQFF. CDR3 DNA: TGTGCCAGCAACCGCGGGGGGGCCCATGAGCAGTTCTTC.

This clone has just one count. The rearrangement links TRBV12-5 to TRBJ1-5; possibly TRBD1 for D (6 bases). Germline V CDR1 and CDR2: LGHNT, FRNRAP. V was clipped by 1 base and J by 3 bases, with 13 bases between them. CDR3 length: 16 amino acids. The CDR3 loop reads CASGLGLDRFNQPQHF. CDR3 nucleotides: TGTGCTAGTGGTTTGGGATTAGACAGGTTCAATCAGCCCCAGCATTTT.

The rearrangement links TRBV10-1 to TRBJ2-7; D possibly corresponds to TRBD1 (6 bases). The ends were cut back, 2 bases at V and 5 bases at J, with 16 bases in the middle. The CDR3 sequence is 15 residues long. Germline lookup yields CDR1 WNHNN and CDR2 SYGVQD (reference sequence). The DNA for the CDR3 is TGCGCCAGCAGTGAGGCCCTACAGGGTCCAAACGAGCAGTACTTC. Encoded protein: CASSEALQGPNEQYF.

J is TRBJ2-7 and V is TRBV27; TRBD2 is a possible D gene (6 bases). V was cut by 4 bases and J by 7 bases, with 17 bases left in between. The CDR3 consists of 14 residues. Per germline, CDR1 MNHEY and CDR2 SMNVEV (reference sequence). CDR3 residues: CASSSGLQYLEQYF. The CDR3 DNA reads TGTGCCAGCAGTTCGGGACTCCAATATTTGGAGCAGTACTTC.

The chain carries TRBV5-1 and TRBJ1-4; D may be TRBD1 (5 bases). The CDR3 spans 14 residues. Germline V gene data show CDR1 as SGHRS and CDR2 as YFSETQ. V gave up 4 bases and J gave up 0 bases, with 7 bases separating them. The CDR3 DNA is TGCGCCAGCAGCAAACAGGCAACTAATGAAAAACTGTTTTTT. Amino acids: CASSKQATNEKLFF.

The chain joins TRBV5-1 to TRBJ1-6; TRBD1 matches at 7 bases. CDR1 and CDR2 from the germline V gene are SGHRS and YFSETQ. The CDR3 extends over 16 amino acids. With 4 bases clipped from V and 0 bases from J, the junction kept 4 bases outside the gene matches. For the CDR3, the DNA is TGCGCCAGCAGCCCACGGACAGGCTCCTATAATTCACCCCTCCACTTT. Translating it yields CASSPRTGSYNSPLHF.

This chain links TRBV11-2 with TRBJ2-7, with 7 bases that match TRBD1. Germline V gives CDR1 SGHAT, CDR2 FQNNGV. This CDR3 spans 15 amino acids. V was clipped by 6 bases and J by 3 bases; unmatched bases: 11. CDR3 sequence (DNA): TGTGCCAGCAGTACATACAGGGGAAGTAGCTACGAGCAGTACTTC. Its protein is CASSTYRGSSYEQYF.

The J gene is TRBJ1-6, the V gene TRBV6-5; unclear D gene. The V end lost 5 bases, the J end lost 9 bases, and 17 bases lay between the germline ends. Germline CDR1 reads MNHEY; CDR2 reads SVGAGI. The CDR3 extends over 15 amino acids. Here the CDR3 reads CASSPSKRVVSPLHF. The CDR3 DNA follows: TGTGCCAGCAGTCCCTCGAAGAGGGTGGTTTCACCCCTCCACTTT.

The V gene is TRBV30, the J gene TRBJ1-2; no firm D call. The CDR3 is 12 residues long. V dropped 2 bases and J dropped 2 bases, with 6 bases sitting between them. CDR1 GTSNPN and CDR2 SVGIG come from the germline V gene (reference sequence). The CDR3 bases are TGTGCCTGGAGTTTGAGAAACTATGGCTACACCTTC. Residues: CAWSLRNYGYTF.

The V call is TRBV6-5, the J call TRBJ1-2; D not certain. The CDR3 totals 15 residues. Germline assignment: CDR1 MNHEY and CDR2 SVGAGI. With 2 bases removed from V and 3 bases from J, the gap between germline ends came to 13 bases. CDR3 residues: CASSYAEGLDYGYTF. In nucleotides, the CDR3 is TGTGCCAGCAGTTACGCGGAGGGCTTAGACTATGGCTACACCTTC.

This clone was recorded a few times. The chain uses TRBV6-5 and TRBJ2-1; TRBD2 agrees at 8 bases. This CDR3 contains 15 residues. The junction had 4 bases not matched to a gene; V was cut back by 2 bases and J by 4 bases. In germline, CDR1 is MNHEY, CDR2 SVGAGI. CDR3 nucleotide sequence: TGTGCCAGCAGTTACCCCGAGCGGGAGTACAATGAGCAGTTCTTC. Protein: CASSYPEREYNEQFF.

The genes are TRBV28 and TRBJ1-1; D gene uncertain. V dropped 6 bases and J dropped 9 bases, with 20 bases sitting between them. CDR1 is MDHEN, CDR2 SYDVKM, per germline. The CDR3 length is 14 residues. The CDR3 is CASSPPAESDKAFF. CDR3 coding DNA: TGTGCCAGCAGCCCCCCGGCGGAGTCAGATAAAGCTTTCTTT.

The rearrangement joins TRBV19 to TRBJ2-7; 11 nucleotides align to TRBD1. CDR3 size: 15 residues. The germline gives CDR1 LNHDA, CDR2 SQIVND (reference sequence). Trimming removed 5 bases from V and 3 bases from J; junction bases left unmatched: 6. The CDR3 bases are TGTGCCAGTAGTGCGGGGACAGGGGGATTCTACGAGCAGTACTTC. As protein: CASSAGTGGFYEQYF.

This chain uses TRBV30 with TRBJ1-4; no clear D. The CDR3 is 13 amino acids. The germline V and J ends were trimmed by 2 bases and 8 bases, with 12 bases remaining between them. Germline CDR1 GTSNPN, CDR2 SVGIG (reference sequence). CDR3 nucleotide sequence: TGTGCCTGGAGTCATCAGCCGGAGGAAAAACTGTTTTTT. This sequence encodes CAWSHQPEEKLFF.